The 32 T cell receptor beta chains listed next were all sequenced from one sample in a study of shared clonotypes between healthy human individuals. In the naive CD8 group, cells lacked CD45RO and were positively selected for CCR7, so terminally differentiated effector memory CD45RA+ cells were left out. TCRdb's copy holds only in-frame clones and misses some; the assay was immunoSEQ multiplex PCR. Here the sample spans about 1.9 million clones, around 93% being singletons. Sequencing used naive CD8+ T cells from PBMCs. Every receptor here comes from a man between 18 and 35 years old in good health. Some clones in this sample may be carry-over from other donors' samples.

This chain uses TRBV27 with TRBJ2-1; D gene ambiguous. CDR3 length: 16 residues. Trimming stripped 0 bases from V and 0 bases from J, with 9 bases between. Germline CDR1 MNHEY, CDR2 SMNVEV (reference sequence). The CDR3 DNA reads as TGTGCCAGCAGTTTATCCGTTAAGAGCTCCTACAATGAGCAGTTCTTC. Its protein is CASSLSVKSSYNEQFF.

V and J are TRBV9 and TRBJ2-7, with a possible D match to TRBD2 (5 bases). V was trimmed by 0 bases and J by 4 bases, leaving 14 bases between them. Germline V CDR1 and CDR2: SGDLS, YYNGEE. The CDR3 consists of 15 residues. The CDR3 here is CASSVAVGEVYEQYF. CDR3 DNA: TGTGCCAGCAGCGTAGCAGTGGGAGAAGTATACGAGCAGTACTTC.

This chain uses TRBV9 with TRBJ1-1; D might be TRBD1 (6 bases). V was shortened by 4 bases and J by 1 base, with 26 bases between the two germline ends. The CDR3 length is 19 residues. From germline, CDR1 is SGDLS and CDR2 YYNGEE. The DNA for the CDR3 is TGTGCCAGCAGCCTCACCTCCCTTCGTGGGAGGGACACGAACACTGAAGCTTTCTTT. This sequence encodes CASSLTSLRGRDTNTEAFF.

This chain connects TRBV27 to TRBJ2-7; D gene uncertain. V lost 2 bases and J 3 bases, leaving 8 bases between the germline ends. The CDR3 runs to 13 residues. Germline V gives CDR1 MNHEY, CDR2 SMNVEV (reference sequence). The CDR3 sequence: CASSLRPNYEQYF. The DNA of the CDR3 is TGTGCCAGCAGTTTAAGGCCGAACTACGAGCAGTACTTC.

The chain recombines TRBV19 with TRBJ2-5; either TRBD1 or TRBD2 may fit D (6 bases each). Trimming pared 1 base from V and 5 bases from J, leaving 20 bases between. Germline values: CDR1 LNHDA, CDR2 SQIVND (reference sequence). CDR3 size: 17 residues. The CDR3 region is CASSIAFAGHPPETQYF. CDR3 DNA: TGTGCCAGTAGTATAGCCTTCGCGGGACATCCCCCGGAGACCCAGTACTTC.

This rearrangement joins TRBV28 to TRBJ2-5; TRBD2 might be the D (6 bases). The CDR3 length is 15 residues. V lost 5 bases and J 4 bases, leaving 17 bases between the germline ends. Germline values: CDR1 MDHEN, CDR2 SYDVKM. For the CDR3, the DNA is TGTGCCAGCAGTGGTCTCGGGGAGGCAAGAGAGACCCAGTACTTC. Protein product: CASSGLGEARETQYF. Using reference TRBV28 and TRBJ2-5 for the parts outside the CDR3, the full variable domain is DVKVTQSSRYLVKRTGEKVFLECVQDMDHENMFWYRQDPGLGLRLIYFSYDVKMKEKGDIPEGYSVSREKKERFSLILESASTNQTSMYLCASSGLGEARETQYFGPGTRLLVL.

V usage is TRBV28 and J usage is TRBJ2-7; 9 bases match TRBD1. Germline V gene lookup returns CDR1 MDHEN and CDR2 SYDVKM. With V trimmed by 8 bases and J by 5 bases, 10 bases remained unmatched. The CDR3 contains 14 residues. The CDR3 DNA follows: TGTGCCAGCGGATTTGGGGACAGGGATGACGAGCAGTACTTC. This gives the protein CASGFGDRDDEQYF.

This clone was counted only a few times. The chain links TRBV7-9 to TRBJ1-1, with a weak D call TRBD1 (5 bases). The V gene's germline CDR1 is SEHNR and CDR2 FQNEAQ (reference sequence). V dropped 5 bases and J dropped 6 bases, with 13 bases sitting between them. The CDR3 sequence is 13 residues long. Written as DNA, the CDR3 is TGTGCCAGCAGCCGTTTGGGGGTCCCTGAAGCTTTCTTT. It is translated as CASSRLGVPEAFF.

This clone was counted a single time. This sequence joins TRBV7-2 and TRBJ1-1; no clear D gene. The germline V and J ends were trimmed by 7 bases and 5 bases, with 14 bases remaining between them. The CDR3 spans 13 residues. Per the germline V gene, CDR1 is SGHTA and CDR2 is FQGNSA. CDR3 DNA: TGTGCCAGCACCAGCTTAGGGAATACTGAAGCTTTCTTT. It translates to CASTSLGNTEAFF. The whole variable domain, remainder taken from reference TRBV7-2 and TRBJ1-1, is GAGVSQSPSNKVTEKGKDVELRCDPISGHTALYWYRQSLGQGLEFLIYFQGNSAPDKSGLPSDRFSAERTGGSVSTLTIQRTQQEDSAVYLCASTSLGNTEAFFGQGTRLTVV.

V and J are TRBV7-9 and TRBJ2-6; D gene ambiguous. Trimming shortened V by 1 base and J by 0 bases, and 4 bases separated the two germline ends. CDR1 is SEHNR, CDR2 FQNEAQ, per germline (reference sequence). This CDR3 is built from 15 residues. This CDR3 is CASSLDHSGANVLTF. DNA of the CDR3: TGTGCCAGCAGCTTAGACCACTCTGGGGCCAACGTCCTGACTTTC.

V and J are TRBV7-2 and TRBJ2-7; perhaps D is TRBD1 or TRBD2 (5 bases each). The CDR3 has 15 amino acids. Trimming pared 5 bases from V and 6 bases from J, leaving 20 bases between. In germline, CDR1 is SGHTA, CDR2 FQGNSA. The CDR3 DNA reads as TGTGCCAGCAGCCCTCGGGGACCGCCGACACCCGAGCAGTACTTC. The encoded protein is CASSPRGPPTPEQYF. Filled out from reference TRBV7-2 and TRBJ2-7, the complete variable domain reads GAGVSQSPSNKVTEKGKDVELRCDPISGHTALYWYRQSLGQGLEFLIYFQGNSAPDKSGLPSDRFSAERTGGSVSTLTIQRTQQEDSAVYLCASSPRGPPTPEQYFGPGTRLTVT.

This chain links TRBV14 with TRBJ2-1; tentative D call: TRBD1 (6 bases). This CDR3 is built from 18 residues. Germline V lookup: CDR1 SGHDN, CDR2 FVKESK. V lost 0 bases, J lost 12 bases, and 27 bases lay in between. CDR3 region: CASSQDFTRTEWGRGQFF. CDR3 nucleotides: TGTGCCAGCAGCCAAGATTTTACCCGGACAGAGTGGGGAAGGGGGCAGTTCTTC.

CDR3 DNA sequence: TGTGCCAGCAGCTTAGGACAGGGGCGAACCTACGAGCAGTACTTC. Translated, it gives CASSLGQGRTYEQYF. The V call is TRBV7-8, the J call TRBJ2-7; 8 bases fit TRBD1. This CDR3 comprises 15 residues. The V segment lost 1 base and the J segment 2 bases; nucleotides outside the gene matches: 4. Germline CDR1 and CDR2: SGHVS and FQNEAQ.

The chain links TRBV27 to TRBJ1-5; no clear D. This CDR3 spans 14 amino acids. The germline V gene encodes CDR1 MNHEY and CDR2 SMNVEV (reference sequence). Deletions cut 3 bases from V and 2 bases from J, with 8 bases between. Written as DNA, the CDR3 is TGTGCCAGCAGTTTGAGGAATGGCAATCAGCCCCAGCATTTT. Its protein product is CASSLRNGNQPQHF.

The V and J genes are TRBV6-5 and TRBJ2-4, with a tentative D call TRBD2 (5 bases). The CDR3 extends over 16 amino acids. From germline, CDR1 is MNHEY and CDR2 SVGAGI. Trimming stripped 3 bases from V and 1 base from J, with 13 bases between. The DNA for the CDR3 is TGTGCCAGCAGTTATAGCGCCGGTACGGCCAAAAACATTCAGTACTTC. It codes for CASSYSAGTAKNIQYF.

This chain uses TRBV27 with TRBJ2-2; 8 positions agree with TRBD2. With 7 bases clipped from V and 3 bases from J, the junction kept 13 bases outside the gene matches. Germline CDR1 and CDR2: MNHEY and SMNVEV (reference sequence). The CDR3 covers 17 residues. The CDR3 loop is CASTHLLVAGHTGELFF. The CDR3 bases are TGTGCCAGCACCCACCTCCTGGTAGCGGGACACACCGGGGAGCTGTTTTTT.

The CDR3 nucleotides read TGTGCCAGTAGTAATCTCCGGACGGATCCTAACTATGGCTACACCTTC. This codes for CASSNLRTDPNYGYTF. The genes are TRBV19 and TRBJ1-2; no clear D gene. Germline CDR1 is LNHDA and CDR2 is SQIVND (reference sequence). CDR3 length equals 16 residues. Trimming shortened V by 4 bases and J by 0 bases, and 15 bases separated the two germline ends.

This clone occurred once. The V and J genes are TRBV5-6 and TRBJ2-7; 7 nucleotides match TRBD1. J lost 0 bases, V lost 4 bases, and 4 bases had no gene match. Germline CDR1 and CDR2: SGHDT and YYEEEE. The CDR3 contains 14 residues. The chain's CDR3 is CASSGWDSSYEQYF. CDR3 bases: TGTGCCAGCAGCGGGTGGGACAGCTCCTACGAGCAGTACTTC.

CDR3 amino acids: CASSVPSEETQYF. CDR3 nucleotides: TGTGCCAGCAGTGTCCCATCGGAAGAGACCCAGTACTTC. The chain employs TRBV2 and TRBJ2-5; D is undetermined. Trimming took off 4 bases at V and 3 bases at J, with 9 bases between the two ends. CDR1 and CDR2 (germline): SNHLY, FYNNEI. The CDR3 covers 13 residues.

The chain recombines TRBV29-1 with TRBJ2-3; D remains ambiguous. The V gene lost 1 base and the J gene lost 4 bases, with 9 bases spanning the gap. The V gene's germline CDR1 is SQVTM and CDR2 ANQGSEA. The CDR3 has 13 amino acids. The CDR3 loop is CSVEGVRSDTQYF. The CDR3 DNA is TGCAGCGTTGAAGGGGTCCGTTCAGATACGCAGTATTTT.

The rearrangement joins TRBV27 to TRBJ1-2; D remains ambiguous. Per the germline V gene, CDR1 is MNHEY and CDR2 is SMNVEV (reference sequence). Trimming left V 6 bases short and J 3 bases short, with 14 bases between. The CDR3 is 14 amino acids. CDR3 DNA: TGTGCCAGCAGGAACCCGAGTATCGACTATGGCTACACCTTC. Amino acids: CASRNPSIDYGYTF.

This chain links TRBV27 with TRBJ2-7; 7 bases match TRBD2. The germline gives CDR1 MNHEY, CDR2 SMNVEV (reference sequence). This CDR3 contains 15 residues. V was pared by 7 bases and J by 4 bases, with 13 bases of the junction left unmatched. The CDR3 region is CASTPRVSGLYEQYF. CDR3 nucleotide sequence: TGTGCCAGCACCCCCCGGGTTAGCGGGCTTTACGAGCAGTACTTC.

The J gene is TRBJ2-7, the V gene TRBV9; 9 bases are a match to TRBD2. Germline CDR1 and CDR2: SGDLS and YYNGEE. The trim removed 0 bases at V and 7 bases at J, leaving 8 bases unmatched. The CDR3 extends over 15 amino acids. The CDR3 nucleotides are TGTGCCAGCAGCGTAGGCGGGAGGGTCGATGGGGAGCAGTACTTC. As protein: CASSVGGRVDGEQYF.

The chain is built from TRBV4-1 and TRBJ2-7; the D is unclear. The germline CDR1 and CDR2 sequences are MGHRA and YSYEKL. This CDR3 comprises 13 residues. The ends were cut back, 4 bases at V and 7 bases at J, with 14 bases in the middle. DNA of the CDR3: TGCGCCAGCAGCCCGGACGGTCTCCTGGAGCAGTACTTC. It is translated as CASSPDGLLEQYF.

The sample holds a few counts of this clone. At the DNA level, this CDR3 is encoded by other sequences in the same sample as well. The V and J genes are TRBV27 and TRBJ1-4; D call uncertain. This CDR3 comprises 13 residues. Germline assignment: CDR1 MNHEY and CDR2 SMNVEV (reference sequence). Trimming pared 5 bases from V and 4 bases from J, leaving 8 bases between. CDR3 sequence (DNA): TGTGCCAGCAGTCTCTGGCTTAATGAAAAACTGTTTTTT. Its protein product is CASSLWLNEKLFF.

This chain links TRBV27 with TRBJ2-7; no reliable D call. Germline lookup yields CDR1 MNHEY and CDR2 SMNVEV (reference sequence). The V end lost 5 bases, the J end lost 3 bases, and 17 bases lay between the germline ends. CDR3 length equals 15 residues. DNA for the CDR3: TGTGCCAGCAGTCCAAGGTTCGTGTCGCTCTACGAGCAGTACTTC. Its protein is CASSPRFVSLYEQYF.

The chain recombines TRBV7-9 with TRBJ2-3; 13 bases are shared with TRBD2. Germline V gene lookup returns CDR1 SEHNR and CDR2 FQNEAQ (reference sequence). This CDR3 is built from 18 residues. V lost 10 bases to trimming and J lost 2 bases; unmatched junction nucleotides: 15. The CDR3 bases are TGTGCCAACACAGCCCCCGGGACTAGCGGGACCCACACAGATACGCAGTATTTT. As protein: CANTAPGTSGTHTDTQYF.

The CDR3 DNA is TGTGCCAGCAGATCTCAGGGGGCGGAAGATACGCAGTATTTT. It translates to CASRSQGAEDTQYF. V is TRBV27 and J is TRBJ2-3; TRBD1 matches at 8 bases. V shed 6 bases and J 5 bases; nucleotides not matched to a gene: 7. CDR3 length: 14 residues. Germline V lookup: CDR1 MNHEY, CDR2 SMNVEV (reference sequence).

The chain employs TRBV7-9 and TRBJ2-7; a possible D gene is TRBD2 (5 bases). The CDR3 sequence is 13 residues long. CDR1 and CDR2 (germline): SEHNR, FQNEAQ (reference sequence). Between the trimmed V and J ends, which lost 4 bases and 4 bases, there was a span of 11 bases. In nucleotides, the CDR3 is TGTGCCAGCAGCTCCTCGGAGGAATACGAGCAGTACTTC. Residues: CASSSSEEYEQYF.

The rearrangement links TRBV28 to TRBJ2-1, with 12 nucleotides matching TRBD2. The CDR3 is made up of 16 amino acids. Trimming removed 3 bases from V and 6 bases from J; junction bases left unmatched: 6. CDR1 is MDHEN and CDR2 is SYDVKM in the germline V gene. CDR3 amino acids: CASSFPTSGSSNEQFF. CDR3 sequence (DNA): TGTGCCAGCAGTTTCCCGACTAGCGGGAGTTCCAATGAGCAGTTCTTC.

The chain uses TRBV11-3 and TRBJ2-3; 9 bases match TRBD1. Germline V gene lookup returns CDR1 SGHNT and CDR2 YENEEA. V was clipped by 1 base and J by 5 bases; unmatched bases: 4. The CDR3 sequence is 15 residues long. As DNA, the CDR3 is TGTGCCAGCAGCTTAGGGGACAGGGTTGGAGATACGCAGTATTTT. Its translation: CASSLGDRVGDTQYF.

This chain links TRBV7-6 with TRBJ2-5; 9 positions match TRBD1. Germline CDR1 reads SGHVS; CDR2 reads FNYEAQ. The CDR3 is made up of 15 amino acids. J lost 1 base, V lost 6 bases, and 6 bases had no gene match. CDR3 DNA sequence: TGTGCCAGCAGAGATTCGACAGGGGGCCAAGAGACCCAGTACTTC. Protein product: CASRDSTGGQETQYF.